The 23 T cell receptor beta chains below all came from one sample that was sequenced in a study of T-cell memory formation after mild COVID-19. TCRdb reanalysed the 5' RACE reads using MiXCR and keeps one entry per CDR3 protein. The data show about 300,000 distinct CDR3 sequences, with approximately 19% seen just once and under 25% held by the top ten. The sequenced material came from PBMCs or a T cell subset sorted from them (not recorded which). These receptors were collected from a man between 18 and 29 years old who had mild COVID-19 (a few samples of this study predate the infection). Cell type and time point are not known.

The chain links TRBV12-3 or TRBV12-4 to TRBJ2-5; D ambiguous. V lost 5 bases to trimming and J lost 7 bases, with 11 bases between them. The CDR3 runs to 12 residues. Written as DNA, the CDR3 is TGTGCCAGCAGTGTCACCCCATCGACCCAGTACTTC. This translates into CASSVTPSTQYF.

The J gene is TRBJ2-6, the V gene TRBV27; D might be TRBD2 (6 bases). CDR3 length: 15 residues. The V gene's germline CDR1 is MNHEY and CDR2 SMNVEV (reference sequence). V was cut by 5 bases and J by 2 bases, with 10 bases left in between. CDR3 DNA: TGTGCCAGCAGTCCGGGGGTTACTGGGGCCAACGTCCTGACTTTC. Its translation: CASSPGVTGANVLTF.

This clonotype was seen more than once but under ten times. The chain joins TRBV20-1 to TRBJ2-5; TRBD1 agrees at 7 bases. The germline CDR1 and CDR2 sequences are DFQATT and SNEGSKA (reference sequence). With 6 bases clipped from V and 1 base from J, the junction kept 5 bases outside the gene matches. The CDR3 has 13 residues. CDR3: CSARQGAQETQYF. In DNA, the CDR3 is TGCAGTGCGCGACAGGGAGCCCAAGAGACCCAGTACTTC.

This clonotype appeared a few times. The CDR3 DNA sequence: TGTGCCAGCAGTTATCCCCCATCAGAATGGGGGTGGTCCGGGGAGCTGTTTTTT. Translation: CASSYPPSEWGWSGELFF. V usage is TRBV6-6 and J usage is TRBJ2-2; D assignment may be TRBD1 or TRBD2 (5 bases each). The CDR3 is made up of 18 amino acids. CDR1 and CDR2 (germline): MNHNY, SVGAGI (reference sequence). V dropped 3 bases and J dropped 6 bases, with 23 bases sitting between them.

This clonotype occurred a few times. V usage is TRBV12-3 or TRBV12-4 and J usage is TRBJ2-5; D is unclear. There are 13 residues in the CDR3. Trimming removed 5 bases from V and 7 bases from J, with 14 bases in between. CDR3 DNA: TGTGCCAGCAGTCCAGGACCTTCGGGGACCCAGTACTTC. Amino acids: CASSPGPSGTQYF.

There are a few counts of this clonotype. The chain joins TRBV5-6 to TRBJ2-3; 11 bases agree with TRBD1. Germline assignment: CDR1 SGHDT and CDR2 YYEEEE. V lost 4 bases and J lost 2; bases outside the gene matches: 12. This CDR3 spans 18 amino acids. CDR3 DNA sequence: TGTGCCAGCAGCGAAACCCGGACAGGGGGCGCCTACACAGATACGCAGTATTTT. Protein: CASSETRTGGAYTDTQYF. The full variable domain, its missing parts supplied by reference TRBV5-6 and TRBJ2-3, is DAGVTQSPTHLIKTRGQQVTLRCSPKSGHDTVSWYQQALGQGPQFIFQYYEEEERQRGNFPDRFSGHQFPNYSSELNVNALLLGDSALYLCASSETRTGGAYTDTQYFGPGTRLTVL.

This sequence joins TRBV4-2 and TRBJ2-5; 8 bases are shared with TRBD2. The germline V gene encodes CDR1 LGHNA and CDR2 YNFKEQ. The CDR3 loop spans 13 amino acids. Trimming removed 6 bases from V and 5 bases from J; junction bases left unmatched: 5. CDR3: CASRAGGAETQYF. The CDR3 DNA reads as TGTGCCAGCAGAGCCGGGGGGGCGGAGACCCAGTACTTC.

The chain employs TRBV2 and TRBJ2-1, with D perhaps TRBD2 (5 bases). The CDR3 runs 15 residues. Germline V gives CDR1 SNHLY, CDR2 FYNNEI. V shed 6 bases and J shed 7 bases, with 19 bases lying between them. The CDR3 DNA reads as TGTGCCAGCAGGATTAGGGCCGGAGGTTGGAATGAGCAGTTCTTC. Protein product: CASRIRAGGWNEQFF.

The rearrangement links TRBV9 to TRBJ2-7, with TRBD2 as a possible D gene (6 bases). Trimming took off 3 bases at V and 0 bases at J, with 10 bases between the two ends. Germline loops: CDR1 SGDLS, CDR2 YYNGEE. The CDR3 has 14 amino acids. The CDR3, as DNA: TGTGCCAGCAGCGGGGGCGGGGACTCCTACGAGCAGTACTTC. Protein sequence: CASSGGGDSYEQYF.

The V and J genes are TRBV6-6 and TRBJ2-7; D may be TRBD1 (7 bases). CDR1 and CDR2 from the germline V gene are MNHNY and SVGAGI (reference sequence). This CDR3 is 15 amino acids long. Trimming took off 6 bases at V and 3 bases at J, with 18 bases between the two ends. Here the CDR3 reads CASRPLRDSIYEQYF. The CDR3 DNA follows: TGTGCCAGCAGGCCTCTGCGGGACAGCATCTACGAGCAGTACTTC.

This clonotype has just a few counts. The chain joins TRBV7-9 to TRBJ2-1; D might be TRBD1 (5 bases). Deletions cut 3 bases from V and 3 bases from J, with 9 bases between. Germline loops: CDR1 SEHNR, CDR2 FQNEAQ (reference sequence). CDR3 size: 14 residues. Here the CDR3 DNA reads TGTGCCAGCAGCTTTACAGGATTCTACAATGAGCAGTTCTTC. Translation gives CASSFTGFYNEQFF.

This clonotype showed up just a few times. The V call is TRBV12-3 or TRBV12-4, the J call TRBJ2-5; 10 positions match TRBD2. The CDR3 has 15 residues. Trimming at V came to 3 bases and at J to 9 bases, leaving 10 bases not matched to a gene. The CDR3 sequence is CASSFQSGGDSPQYF. CDR3 in DNA: TGTGCCAGCAGTTTCCAGAGCGGGGGGGATTCGCCCCAGTACTTC.

This clonotype has only a few counts. J is TRBJ2-5 and V is TRBV7-9; 9 positions agree with TRBD2. Germline V lookup: CDR1 SEHNR, CDR2 FQNEAQ (reference sequence). V was pared by 5 bases and J by 5 bases, with 12 bases of the junction left unmatched. The CDR3 totals 16 residues. This CDR3 reads CASSLVRLAGWETQYF. In nucleotides, the CDR3 is TGTGCCAGCAGCCTCGTCCGTCTAGCGGGGTGGGAGACCCAGTACTTC.

This clonotype has a handful of counts. The chain couples TRBV30 to TRBJ2-2; D not certain. The CDR3 covers 11 residues. The germline gives CDR1 GTSNPN, CDR2 SVGIG (reference sequence). V was pared by 5 bases and J by 7 bases, with 8 bases between. The CDR3 loop reads CAWAVGGELFF. The CDR3 nucleotides are TGTGCCTGGGCGGTGGGCGGGGAGCTGTTTTTT.

This chain connects TRBV4-3 to TRBJ2-1, with no clear D. Germline loops: CDR1 LGHNA, CDR2 YSLEER. CDR3 length: 14 amino acids. Trimming pared 3 bases from V and 7 bases from J, leaving 13 bases between. The DNA of the CDR3 is TGCGCCAGCAGCCAGGGTCGCGGTGGGAATGAGCAGTTCTTC. As protein: CASSQGRGGNEQFF.

In its sample, this clonotype was seen many times. The chain has TRBV5-1 and TRBJ2-5; 8 positions agree with TRBD1. This CDR3 has 14 amino acids. V lost 3 bases and J lost 1; bases outside the gene matches: 2. Germline V gene sequence: CDR1 SGHRS, CDR2 YFSETQ. The DNA for the CDR3 is TGCGCCAGCAGCTCAGGACAGGGCCAAGAGACCCAGTACTTC. Translated, it gives CASSSGQGQETQYF.

The CDR3 spells CSVALFDRGDGNNQPQHF. In DNA, the CDR3 is TGCAGCGTAGCCCTTTTTGATAGGGGTGACGGGAACAATCAGCCCCAGCATTTT. The chain uses TRBV29-1 and TRBJ1-5; weak D call: TRBD1 (5 bases). Trimming took 6 bases from V and 3 from J, leaving 27 bases between them. CDR3 length: 18 residues. Looked up from germline, CDR1 is SQVTM and CDR2 is ANQGSEA.

This clonotype was observed a handful of times. The V call is TRBV7-3, the J call TRBJ2-1, with 8 bases aligning to TRBD2. V was clipped by 3 bases and J by 6 bases; unmatched bases: 4. Per germline, CDR1 SGHTA and CDR2 FQGTGA. There are 14 residues in the CDR3. In DNA, the CDR3 is TGTGCCAGCAGCTTCGGGGGGGGTGGCAATGAGCAGTTCTTC. Protein: CASSFGGGGNEQFF.

This clonotype has just a few counts. The V gene is TRBV4-1, the J gene TRBJ1-1; a weak D match, TRBD1 (5 bases). Germline values: CDR1 MGHRA, CDR2 YSYEKL. The CDR3 is 15 residues long. The V end lost 4 bases, the J end lost 4 bases, and 16 bases lay between the germline ends. DNA of the CDR3: TGCGCCAGCAGCCCCCTCAGGGCAGGTCTCACTGAAGCTTTCTTT. It specifies CASSPLRAGLTEAFF.

V and J are TRBV5-1 and TRBJ1-6; possible D gene TRBD1, 5 bases. The CDR3 consists of 17 residues. From germline, CDR1 is SGHRS and CDR2 YFSETQ. V gave up 4 bases and J gave up 8 bases, with 22 bases separating them. This chain's CDR3 is CASSLGGKGEFDSPLHF. The CDR3 bases are TGCGCCAGCAGCCTGGGGGGGAAAGGGGAGTTCGATTCACCCCTCCACTTT.

V usage is TRBV28 and J usage is TRBJ2-3; D gene ambiguous. In germline, CDR1 is MDHEN, CDR2 SYDVKM. This CDR3 is 14 amino acids long. V gave up 1 base and J gave up 3 bases, with 8 bases separating them. CDR3 loop: CASSLSGPTDTQYF. The CDR3, as DNA: TGTGCCAGCAGTTTATCCGGACCAACAGATACGCAGTATTTT.

The gene calls are TRBV5-1 and TRBJ2-3; D is perhaps TRBD2 (7 bases). CDR3 length: 16 amino acids. V lost 4 bases to trimming and J lost 2 bases, with 17 bases between them. Germline V gives CDR1 SGHRS, CDR2 YFSETQ. The CDR3 is CASSRGAGSLTDTQYF. DNA for the CDR3: TGCGCCAGCAGCCGGGGGGCCGGGTCCCTCACAGATACGCAGTATTTT.

This clonotype turned up a few times. The genes are TRBV7-8 and TRBJ1-4, with D unresolved. CDR3 length: 14 amino acids. V lost 1 base and J lost 7, with 10 bases in between. Germline loops: CDR1 SGHVS, CDR2 FQNEAQ. The CDR3, as DNA: TGTGCCAGCAGCTTAGTTGGGGAGGCTGAAAAACTGTTTTTT. Protein: CASSLVGEAEKLFF.